A selection of T cell receptor beta chains follows, all from one sample in a study of tumor-infiltrating lymphocytes in localized non-small cell lung cancer. Clones were sequenced by immunoSEQ multiplex PCR, and TCRdb holds only the in-frame ones, with some missing. Of more than 10,000 clones in the sample, approximately 85% were seen once. The sample consisted of uninvolved lung tissue not adjacent to the tumor. Source of these receptors: a human donor with non-small cell lung cancer. Both conserved end residues are part of each CDR3. Fields, in order: D gene, J gene, clone size, V gene, CDR3 protein, CDR3 DNA. The D gene is left open where the match is weak. Clone size is shown for a subset of rows, as once, few, many or a class of expanded clone.

NA,TRBJ2-5,NA,TRBV2,CASSGGTQETQYF,TGTGCCAGCAGTGGGGGCACCCAAGAGACCCAGTACTTC
NA,TRBJ2-1,NA,TRBV18,CASSLATPPGEQFF,TGTGCCAGCTCACTCGCCACCCCCCCCGGTGAGCAGTTCTTC
NA,TRBJ2-1,NA,TRBV6-5,CASSYGYSSYNEQFF,TGTGCCAGCAGTTACGGCTATAGCTCCTACAATGAGCAGTTCTTC
NA,TRBJ2-7,NA,TRBV15,CATSRGILHEQYF,TGTGCCACCAGCAGAGGAATCCTCCACGAGCAGTACTTC
NA,TRBJ1-1,few,TRBV5-1,CASRRAGENTEAFF,TGCGCCAGCAGGAGGGCAGGCGAGAACACTGAAGCTTTCTTT
NA,TRBJ2-7,NA,TRBV10-3,CAIGQSYEQYF,TGTGCCATCGGACAATCCTACGAGCAGTACTTC
TRBD2,TRBJ2-5,few,TRBV2,CASKPGGSGRGETQYF,TGTGCCAGCAAGCCGGGGGGTAGCGGGAGGGGAGAGACCCAGTACTTC
NA,TRBJ1-4,NA,TRBV25-1,CASSLSIGGGNEKLFF,TGTGCCAGCAGTCTCTCTATTGGAGGCGGTAATGAAAAACTGTTTTTT
NA,TRBJ2-7,few,TRBV10-3,CAISESVNEQYF,TGTGCCATCAGTGAGTCGGTCAACGAGCAGTACTTC
NA,TRBJ2-1,once,TRBV29-1,CSVVPGGTYNEQFF,TGCAGCGTTGTTCCAGGTGGGACCTACAATGAGCAGTTCTTC
NA,TRBJ1-3,NA,TRBV29-1,CSVGTDFSGNTIYF,TGCAGCGTTGGTACAGATTTCTCTGGAAACACCATATATTTT
NA,TRBJ1-3,NA,TRBV4-1,CASSRSEVGAGNTIYF,TGCGCCAGCAGCCGATCGGAAGTTGGGGCTGGAAACACCATATATTTT
NA,TRBJ2-1,NA,TRBV6-5,CASTPIGASYNEQFF,TGTGCCAGCACTCCTATAGGGGCCTCCTACAATGAGCAGTTCTTC
TRBD1,TRBJ2-7,NA,TRBV30,CAFSTGGGEQYF,TGTGCCTTTTCGACAGGGGGCGGCGAGCAGTACTTC
TRBD2,TRBJ2-7,NA,TRBV6-4,CASSEVAGDVYEQYF,TGTGCCAGCAGTGAAGTAGCGGGGGATGTCTACGAGCAGTACTTC
NA,TRBJ1-4,NA,TRBV11-2,CASSLDPGNEKLFF,TGTGCCAGCAGCTTAGATCCGGGGAATGAAAAACTGTTTTTT
TRBD2,TRBJ2-5,NA,TRBV2,CAGGTSTFQETQYF,TGTGCCGGTGGGACTAGCACCTTTCAAGAGACCCAGTACTTC
TRBD2,TRBJ2-7,NA,TRBV10-3,CAISATSGGSVGHEQYF,TGTGCCATCAGTGCGACTAGCGGGGGCTCCGTGGGGCACGAGCAGTACTTC
NA,TRBJ2-6,NA,TRBV30,CAWSQGSGANVLTF,TGTGCCTGGAGTCAGGGGTCTGGGGCCAACGTCCTGACTTTC
NA,TRBJ2-1,NA,TRBV10-2,CASSEDREQFF,TGCGCCAGCAGTGAGGACCGTGAGCAGTTCTTC
NA,TRBJ1-2,NA,TRBV6-1,CASSKQGSGNYGYTF,TGTGCCAGCAGCAAACAGGGTAGTGGGAACTATGGCTACACCTTC
TRBD1,TRBJ2-3,NA,TRBV4-2,CASSQDRGQGADTQYF,TGTGCCAGCAGCCAAGATCGGGGACAGGGGGCAGATACGCAGTATTTT
TRBD2,TRBJ2-3,NA,TRBV6-4,CASRGGTSGISGDTQYF,TGTGCCAGCAGGGGGGGTACTAGCGGGATCTCGGGGGATACGCAGTATTTT